A single sample gave rise to the 4 T cell receptor beta chains below, sequenced in a study of early T cells in non-severe SARS-CoV-2 infection. Each CDR3 protein gets one entry after TCRdb re-called the 5' RACE reads with MiXCR. The data hold 110,000 or so distinct CDR3 sequences, with around an eighth observed a single time. The sequencing sample was made of whole blood. These receptors all come from an adult who was a healthcare worker with PCR-confirmed SARS-CoV-2 infection or an uninfected control (not recorded which).

CDR3 sequence (DNA): TGCAGTGCTAGAGTCCGGACACCTAATAATTCACCCCTCCACTTT. It encodes CSARVRTPNNSPLHF. The chain is built from TRBV20-1 and TRBJ1-6, with D possibly TRBD1 on 5 matching bases. The CDR3 runs to 15 residues. Trimming stripped 1 base from V and 5 bases from J, with 12 bases between. CDR1 and CDR2 from the germline V gene are DFQATT and SNEGSKA (reference sequence).

This clonotype was counted only a few times. The chain links TRBV12-2 to TRBJ2-7; TRBD1 was called by the table and not checked on the DNA. TRBV12-2 constitutes a pseudogene. There are 14 residues in the CDR3. The CDR3 reads CASRRCPGTFEQYF. DNA of the CDR3: TGTGCAAGTCGCCGATGTCCCGGGACGTTCGAGCAGTACTTC.

V and J are TRBV11-3 and TRBJ2-1; TRBD2 agrees at 14 bases. Trimming cost V 3 bases and J 8 bases; bases outside gene matches: 3. The germline gives CDR1 SGHNT, CDR2 YENEEA. The CDR3 totals 15 residues. The CDR3 sequence: CASSLTSGGAYEQFF. CDR3 DNA: TGTGCCAGCAGCTTGACTAGCGGGGGGGCCTATGAGCAGTTCTTC.

The chain is built from TRBV29-1 and TRBJ2-7; 7 bases map to TRBD1. The trim removed 7 bases at V and 6 bases at J, leaving 12 bases unmatched. CDR1 and CDR2 (germline): SQVTM, ANQGSEA. CDR3 length: 13 amino acids. CDR3 sequence: CSAHRGGTSEQYF. Here the CDR3 DNA reads TGCAGCGCTCACAGGGGCGGAACCTCCGAGCAGTACTTC.